What follows are 10 T cell receptor beta chains derived from one specimen sequenced in a study of blood T cell repertoires in COVID-19. Assay used: immunoSEQ multiplex PCR; TCRdb lists only in-frame clones, some missing. The table lists about 210,000 clones, 75% to 90% of them singletons. The sample was PBMCs or T cells enriched from blood (not recorded which). Receptors were obtained from a young man who had recovered from COVID-19.

This chain joins TRBV18 and TRBJ1-1; D gene uncertain. Germline V gives CDR1 KGHSH, CDR2 LQKENI. The CDR3 is 13 amino acids. The V and J ends lost 2 bases and 7 bases respectively, with 11 bases between them. The CDR3 sequence is CASSPGVWNEAFF. The CDR3 DNA follows: TGTGCCAGCTCACCAGGAGTTTGGAATGAAGCTTTCTTT.

The chain has TRBV7-9 and TRBJ1-2; D is perhaps TRBD1 (5 bases). CDR1 and CDR2 from the germline V gene are SEHNR and FQNEAQ (reference sequence). The length of the CDR3 is 15 residues. The germline V and J ends were trimmed by 2 bases and 4 bases, with 14 bases remaining between them. CDR3 region: CASSLSLLQVYGYTF. The CDR3 region has the DNA TGTGCCAGCAGCTTATCCCTCTTACAGGTCTATGGCTACACCTTC.

The chain uses TRBV24-1 and TRBJ1-2, with 8 bases aligning to TRBD1. The CDR3 is 15 amino acids. Germline lookup yields CDR1 KGHDR and CDR2 SFDVKD. With V trimmed by 4 bases and J by 6 bases, 9 bases remained unmatched. The CDR3: CATSDPGQGIHGYTF. CDR3 nucleotides: TGTGCCACCAGTGACCCCGGACAGGGAATCCATGGCTACACCTTC.

V gene TRBV9 combines with J gene TRBJ2-2; TRBD1 aligns across 7 bases. Trimming at V came to 3 bases and at J to 5 bases, leaving 1 base not matched to a gene. The germline CDR1 and CDR2 sequences are SGDLS and YYNGEE. CDR3 length: 13 residues. The CDR3 bases are TGTGCCAGCAGCGGACAGGGTACCGGGGAGCTGTTTTTT. Protein product: CASSGQGTGELFF.

This rearrangement joins TRBV27 to TRBJ2-5; TRBD2 matches at 10 bases. With 6 bases clipped from V and 4 bases from J, the junction kept 5 bases outside the gene matches. Germline-derived CDR1 and CDR2 are MNHEY and SMNVEV (reference sequence). The CDR3 has 14 residues. Written as DNA, the CDR3 is TGTGCCAGCAGCCCGGGACTAGCGACAGAGACCCAGTACTTC. Its translation is CASSPGLATETQYF.

The chain is built from TRBV30 and TRBJ1-3, with 8 bases that match TRBD1. J was trimmed by 0 bases and V by 3 bases; bases with no gene match: 13. Germline V lookup: CDR1 GTSNPN, CDR2 SVGIG (reference sequence). This CDR3 is 18 amino acids long. This chain's CDR3 is CAWSLRTGPLNSGNTIYF. The DNA for the CDR3 is TGTGCCTGGAGCCTAAGGACAGGGCCCCTCAACTCTGGAAACACCATATATTTT.

V and J are TRBV11-2 and TRBJ1-4; no clear D. Deletions cut 6 bases from V and 8 bases from J, with 7 bases between. Germline-derived CDR1 and CDR2 are SGHAT and FQNNGV. The CDR3 totals 11 residues. The CDR3 region has the DNA TGTGCCAGCAGTGTTGAGGAAAAACTGTTTTTT. This sequence encodes CASSVEEKLFF.

Comment on this clone: Other DNA variants within this sample encode the same CDR3. The chain has TRBV14 and TRBJ1-6; D is perhaps TRBD1 (5 bases). This CDR3 contains 15 residues. With 1 base removed from V and 5 bases from J, the gap between germline ends came to 9 bases. Germline V gives CDR1 SGHDN, CDR2 FVKESK. The CDR3 region is CASSQGQGNNSPLHF. The CDR3 nucleotides are TGTGCCAGCAGCCAAGGTCAGGGCAATAATTCACCCCTCCACTTT.

The chain combines TRBV28 with TRBJ2-1; 11 bases match TRBD2. The CDR3 runs to 16 residues. The germline CDR1 and CDR2 sequences are MDHEN and SYDVKM. V shed 5 bases, J shed 10 bases, and the junction held 13 bases outside the gene matches. The CDR3 reads CASSTDTSGSIREQFF. The CDR3 region has the DNA TGTGCCAGCAGTACCGACACTAGCGGGAGTATTAGGGAGCAGTTCTTC.

This clone was observed a single time. The gene calls are TRBV9 and TRBJ2-5, with a tentative D call TRBD2 (6 bases). Trimming pared 6 bases from V and 1 base from J, leaving 13 bases between. This CDR3 comprises 14 residues. CDR1 SGDLS and CDR2 YYNGEE come from the germline V gene. The CDR3 region is CASTLRGGQETQYF. Here the CDR3 DNA reads TGTGCCAGCACCTTAAGGGGAGGCCAAGAGACCCAGTACTTC.